The subject of this entry is one T cell receptor (beta chain). Its binding antigen is unknown. Qualities for individual bases were not recorded, and no much larger clone is one base off. This entry belongs to a study of T cell changes during pregnancy in multiple sclerosis (dated by TCRdb to between 2019 and 2020). About the full investigation: Changes in the T cell repertoire over the course of pregnancy were examined in this study in women with multiple sclerosis.

The library was prepared using the immunoSEQ multiplex PCR assay. Not all clones reach the TCRdb copy of this immuneACCESS table, which keeps in-frame sequences only. Checked studies attribute under half of the gap to unresolved V genes and leave the rest unexplained. The sample table contains roughly 42,000 clones; only one count was recorded for over 80% of them. 0.7% to 0.95% of the sample is held by the ten biggest clonotypes. The CDR3 has 16 amino acids, counting the end cysteine and phenylalanine. Solely the CDR3 DNA is kept, with 48 bases framed from the first base. Sequences SGHNT (CDR1) and YYREEE (CDR2) are obtained from the germline V gene (reference sequence). V is cut by 0 bases and J by 3 bases, and the space between the germline ends is 15 bases.

The receptor was isolated from a female donor with multiple sclerosis, enrolled in a pregnancy study. Sequenced material: CD4+ T cells from peripheral blood mononuclear cells, taken before pregnancy. Recombination linked TRBV5-4 to TRBJ1-1; the D gene is perhaps TRBD1, from 5 matching bases. The CDR3 protein sequence reads: CASSLESIRADTEAFF. The nucleotides are TGTGCCAGCAGCTTGGAGTCCATCAGGGCGGACACTGAAGCTTTCTTT.